This TCR beta chain was profiled in a study of blood T cell repertoires in COVID-19 (dated by TCRdb to about 2020). Turning to the overall study: The collaborator samples originated in the United States, Italy and Spain and spanned the acute and convalescent phases of COVID-19. The prospective study material was composed of cDNA or gDNA derived from T cells, B-cell-depleted T cells, or PBMCs. Subjects who had been exposed to COVID-19, were actively infected with it, or had recovered from it provided the deeply sampled blood TCRbeta repertoires that made up the dataset. The repertoires were released in a freely available public database meant as a resource for research on the immune response to SARS-CoV-2. Samples came from the ongoing ImmuneRACE study (first 160 participants) plus 1,254 subjects from 6 global collaborators. A de-identified subject ID, COVID-19 status, age in years and sex were almost always included in the sample metadata. Where available, HLA class I and class II types were taken from metadata supplied by the sample provider and were not determined by assay-based typing.

Whole blood was collected in K2EDTA tubes by collaborating institutions according to the institutions' own protocols. For TCRbeta analysis, collaborators shipped samples as frozen whole blood, isolated PBMCs, or DNA extracted from either of those sample types. Remarks on this clone: There is no known antigen for this receptor. No much larger clonotype is one base removed from it; base qualities were not supplied.

Broader findings and caveats from the paper: Clinical and demographic metadata were provided uncurated, with the amount varying by source and participant.

TCRbeta CDR3 regions were amplified from genomic DNA by means of the immunoSEQ Assay, a bias-controlled multiplex PCR. On the authors' methods: The number of nucleated cells in each sample was estimated by amplification of reference gene primers within the assay. Sequence reads were collapsed and filtered to measure the absolute abundance of every unique TCRbeta CDR3 rearrangement. For each sample, productive Simpson clonality was calculated by taking the square root of Simpson's diversity index across productive rearrangements. TCRdb obtained this table from immuneACCESS and retained in-frame rearrangements with V and J assigned. These tables miss some clones; where compared with another copy, unresolved V genes account for less than half of the shortfall, and the remainder is unexplained. The V and J calls and clone size are taken from that table; D and trimming were inferred from the DNA. The sample contains fewer than 250,000 clones, 65% to 90% of them found a single time. The ten top clones hold around 4.7% of the sample.

CDR1 and CDR2 are read off the germline V gene (reference sequence) as SGHNT and YYREEE. V has 5 bases trimmed and J has 4 bases trimmed; junction bases matching no gene number 9. From the cysteine through the phenylalanine, the CDR3 covers 14 amino acids. Only CDR3 DNA remains: 42 bases, in frame from the first base. Recombination joined TRBV5-4 with TRBJ2-7; 7 junctional bases match TRBD1. This TCR came from a woman aged 65 to 85 with acute or convalescent COVID-19. The source material was peripheral blood. The DNA reads as follows: TGTGCCAGCAGTTCACCGGGACAGCCTTACGAGCAGTACTTC. This gives the protein CASSSPGQPYEQYF.